This note documents a single T cell receptor beta chain sequence. Different DNA sequences within this sample yield the same CDR3. This entry is derived from a study of long-term antiretroviral therapy in people with HIV. This CDR3 comprises 16 residues. CDR1 is SGHNT and CDR2 is YYREEE in the germline V gene (reference sequence). Losses at the gene ends were 3 bases for V and 7 bases for J; bases not matched to a gene: 11. The libraries were made with immunoSEQ v3.0 at survey level. The repertoire was sequenced with immunoSEQ multiplex PCR; TCRdb's copy has only in-frame clones and lacks some. This table holds around 20,000 clones, roughly 79% found once.

Material: unsorted PBMCs, obtained 2.2 years after starting antiretroviral therapy. The chain uses TRBV5-4 and TRBJ2-1, with TRBD1 matching 9 bases. The TCR originated in a man aged 50-60 years with HIV. CDR3 DNA sequence: TGTGCCAGCAGCTGGGGACAGGGCGCGACACTTAATGAGCAGTTCTTC. The encoded protein is CASSWGQGATLNEQFF.